This T cell receptor beta chain derives from a study of response to subunit inactivated influenza vaccine. Study observations and caveats: Only a handful of new T cells, the authors suggested, are recruited with each seasonal influenza vaccination.

In the case of this clonotype: Its antigen is not identified.

Germline loops: CDR1 SGHVS, CDR2 FQNEAQ. This CDR3 has 16 amino acids. V was pared by 2 bases and J by 4 bases, with 5 bases of the junction left unmatched. MiXCR, run by TCRdb on the RT-PCR reads, gives a single entry per CDR3 protein. The profile shows 610,000 or so distinct CDR3 sequences, 14% of them singletons. The J gene is TRBJ2-1, the V gene TRBV7-8, with 10 bases aligning to TRBD2. Sequenced here: PBMCs from blood, sampled approximately 12 days after vaccination. The receptor was isolated from a man in his fifties who received an inactivated influenza vaccine. The CDR3 here is CASSLFSAGGYNEQFF. In nucleotides, the CDR3 is TGTGCCAGCAGCTTATTTTCAGCGGGAGGGTACAATGAGCAGTTCTTC.